The TCR beta chain under discussion was sequenced for a study of T cell responses to AZD1222 COVID-19 vaccine. V was trimmed by 2 bases and J by 4 bases, leaving 11 bases between them. The CDR3 consists of 14 residues. The V gene's germline CDR1 is SGHTA and CDR2 FQGTGA. Study conclusions and caveats: Donors, mostly white British, included more females; clonal diversity was possibly underestimated.

Of note for this clone: Its target is unknown.

Using immunoSEQ multiplex PCR, the repertoire was profiled, and TCRdb retains in-frame clones only, with some absent. The sample gives about 130,000 clones, less than 95% of which show up once; about 4.2% is in the top ten. The source material was peripheral blood, sampled on day 0 of MenACWY control vaccination. The clonotype comes from an adult in good health. V is TRBV7-3 and J is TRBJ1-1, with a tentative D call TRBD1 (5 bases). CDR3 DNA: TGTGCCAGCAGCTTACGGGGGTCGGGCACTGAAGCTTTCTTT. Translation: CASSLRGSGTEAFF.